One sample yielded the 17 T cell receptor beta chains listed below, sequenced in a study of blood T cells in healthy people across ages. PCR was performed a second time for about 7 to 11 cycles using a sample-barcoded 5' primer and a J-beta primer mix. TCRdb reprocessed the 5' RACE reads via MiXCR and lists one record per CDR3 protein. The data show some 860,000 distinct CDR3 sequences, with more than 55% seen just once and around 24% held by the top ten. The source material was blood. These receptors all come from a man aged 35-49 years in good health.

In its sample, this clonotype was seen once. CDR3 nucleotide sequence: TGCAGCGCTGTAACAGTCTTTAACTCCAATGAGCAGTTCTTC. Its translation is CSAVTVFNSNEQFF. The chain recombines TRBV29-1 with TRBJ2-1; unclear D gene. Trimming cost V 7 bases and J 6 bases, with 19 bases left between them. Germline V gene lookup returns CDR1 SQVTM and CDR2 ANQGSEA. The CDR3 has 14 amino acids.

The chain employs TRBV27 and TRBJ2-7; TRBD1 might be the D (5 bases). Deletions cut 4 bases from V and 0 bases from J, with 10 bases between. The CDR3 covers 14 residues. Germline V gives CDR1 MNHEY, CDR2 SMNVEV (reference sequence). The DNA of the CDR3 is TGTGCCAGCAGTTCTTACAGGAGCTCCTACGAGCAGTACTTC. Translating gives CASSSYRSSYEQYF.

This clonotype came up once. The rearrangement joins TRBV28 to TRBJ2-1, with D perhaps TRBD2 (5 bases). Looked up from germline, CDR1 is MDHEN and CDR2 is SYDVKM. The V end was cut by 6 bases, the J end by 6 bases, with 15 bases between. This CDR3 has 14 amino acids. CDR3 bases: TGTGCCAGCAGCCAATACCGGGATCCCAATGAGCAGTTCTTC. It yields the protein CASSQYRDPNEQFF.

V is TRBV7-6 and J is TRBJ2-7; perhaps TRBD2 as D (6 bases). Germline loops: CDR1 SGHVS, CDR2 FNYEAQ. V was trimmed by 5 bases and J by 1 base, leaving 18 bases between them. This CDR3 comprises 16 residues. CDR3 residues: CASSPLVGRGSYEQYF. The CDR3 coding sequence is TGTGCCAGCAGCCCTTTGGTCGGGAGAGGATCCTACGAGCAGTACTTC.

Ten or more counts support this clonotype. V usage is TRBV7-2 and J usage is TRBJ1-4; D might be TRBD1 (6 bases). Trimming pared 1 base from V and 5 bases from J, leaving 23 bases between. The CDR3 is 19 amino acids. The germline gives CDR1 SGHTA, CDR2 FQGNSA. CDR3 region: CASSLGPRATGQGNEKLFF. As DNA, the CDR3 is TGTGCCAGCAGCTTAGGTCCGCGCGCAACCGGGCAGGGGAATGAAAAACTGTTTTTT.

The rearrangement links TRBV5-1 to TRBJ2-7; D is ambiguous. The CDR3 is 14 amino acids. V lost 1 base to trimming and J lost 7 bases, with 15 bases between them. Germline loops: CDR1 SGHRS, CDR2 YFSETQ. As DNA, the CDR3 is TGCGCCAGCAGCTTGACCGCGGCAGACAATGAGCAGTACTTC. Protein sequence: CASSLTAADNEQYF.

The chain employs TRBV10-3 and TRBJ1-4, with D possibly being TRBD1 (5 bases). V was pared by 0 bases and J by 3 bases, with 8 bases between. Germline V gene lookup returns CDR1 ENHRY and CDR2 SYGVKD. CDR3 size: 15 residues. CDR3 sequence (DNA): TGTGCCATCAGTGAGTCAGGGGCAGCTAATGAAAAACTGTTTTTT. Residues: CAISESGAANEKLFF.

The V call is TRBV10-2, the J call TRBJ2-5; D is ambiguous. Germline-derived CDR1 and CDR2 are WSHSY and SAAADI. Trimming shortened V by 0 bases and J by 5 bases, and 7 bases separated the two germline ends. This CDR3 region has 13 residues. The CDR3: CASSESNWETQYF. As DNA, the CDR3 is TGCGCCAGCAGTGAGTCGAATTGGGAGACCCAGTACTTC.

Concerning this clonotype: The junction departs from the called germline gene at one end, perhaps through a read error. The CDR3 DNA is TGTGCCAGCAGTCCTGGGACAGGGAGCTCCCACGAGCAGTACTTC. Translating it yields CASSPGTGSSHEQYF. The V and J genes are TRBV27 and TRBJ2-7; 9 nucleotides match TRBD1. Germline V gene sequence: CDR1 MNHEY, CDR2 SMNVEV (reference sequence). The CDR3 has 15 amino acids.

This chain links TRBV6-6 with TRBJ2-7; 8 bases fit TRBD1. This CDR3 contains 16 residues. Germline V lookup: CDR1 MNHNY, CDR2 SVGAGI (reference sequence). V shed 5 bases, J shed 0 bases, and the junction held 9 bases outside the gene matches. The CDR3, as DNA: TGTGCCAGCAGTCCAGGACAGGGAAGGTTCTCCTACGAGCAGTACTTC. It encodes CASSPGQGRFSYEQYF.

This CDR3 reads CASSLDWGPGYTF. CDR3 DNA sequence: TGCGCCAGCAGCCTAGACTGGGGGCCGGGCTACACCTTC. The V call is TRBV4-1, the J call TRBJ1-2, with D maybe TRBD1 (6 bases). V shed 4 bases and J shed 8 bases, with 14 bases lying between them. Germline lookup yields CDR1 MGHRA and CDR2 YSYEKL. The CDR3 loop spans 13 amino acids.

The chain joins TRBV7-2 to TRBJ1-2; D remains unclear. This CDR3 has 15 residues. Trimming removed 0 bases at V and 2 bases at J, with 10 bases between. CDR1 and CDR2 from the germline V gene are SGHTA and FQGNSA. For the CDR3, the DNA is TGTGCCAGCAGCTTAGCCTGGGCGGGGAACTATGGCTACACCTTC. Residues: CASSLAWAGNYGYTF.

The chain links TRBV9 to TRBJ2-5; 7 nucleotides line up with TRBD1. The DNA matches TRBJ2-7 better at its end, which makes the J call doubtful. Germline V gives CDR1 SGDLS, CDR2 YYNGEE. The CDR3 runs to 15 residues. CDR3 sequence (DNA): TGTGCCAGCAGCCAAGGACAGGACAAGTCAAGCGAGCAGTACTTC. Residues: CASSQGQDKSSEQYF.

This clonotype was seen only a few times. The chain uses TRBV20-1 and TRBJ2-5; 13 bases map to TRBD2. The V segment lost 0 bases and the J segment 3 bases; nucleotides outside the gene matches: 7. The V gene's germline CDR1 is DFQATT and CDR2 SNEGSKA (reference sequence). The CDR3 extends over 17 amino acids. CDR3 loop: CSARDLPGTSGKETQYF. Here the CDR3 DNA reads TGCAGTGCTAGAGATCTGCCCGGGACTAGCGGGAAAGAGACCCAGTACTTC.

Note on this clonotype: A much larger clone differs from this one at a single base, so this may be a read error. The chain carries TRBV29-1 and TRBJ2-1, with D possibly being TRBD1 or TRBD2 (5 bases each). V dropped 6 bases and J dropped 6 bases, with 21 bases sitting between them. Per germline, CDR1 SQVTM and CDR2 ANQGSEA. CDR3 length: 15 amino acids. This chain's CDR3 is CSVRFGGSRINEQFF. In DNA form, the CDR3 reads TGCAGCGTCCGATTTGGGGGTTCCAGAATCAATGAGCAGTTCTTC.

The V and J genes are TRBV28 and TRBJ1-2; D is unresolved. This CDR3 has 13 amino acids. V lost 3 bases and J lost 0, with 5 bases in between. Germline assignment: CDR1 MDHEN and CDR2 SYDVKM. In DNA form, the CDR3 reads TGTGCCAGCAGTTTTCCGCCTAACTATGGCTACACCTTC. Translating it yields CASSFPPNYGYTF.

This clonotype appeared a few times. CDR3 sequence reads: CASRLAGLNEQFF. Here the CDR3 DNA reads TGCGCCAGCAGACTAGCGGGGTTGAACGAGCAGTTCTTC. The V gene is TRBV10-2, the J gene TRBJ2-1, with 10 bases aligning to TRBD2. CDR3 size: 13 residues. Germline CDR1 is WSHSY and CDR2 is SAAADI. V lost 6 bases and J lost 10; bases outside the gene matches: 6.